One T cell receptor beta chain is described in this entry. Germline trimming cut 6 bases from V and 5 bases from J; bases unmatched to any gene: 5. The CDR3 has 14 amino acids. Looked up from germline, CDR1 is MNHEY and CDR2 is SVGAGI. The authors' processing: Estimation of nucleated cell counts relied on the amplification of reference gene primers. Sequencing used immunoSEQ multiplex PCR; TCRdb keeps in-frame clones, though not all of them. The DNA was the basis for D and trimming; V, J and clone size are from that table. The sample yields about 190,000 clones, approximately 91% seen once. The data were taken from a study of blood T cell repertoires in COVID-19. Study-level background: COVID-19 samples collected from the United States, Italy and Spain covered acute and convalescent phases. Nucleic acid was either cDNA or gDNA, and it came from T cells, B-cell-depleted T cells, or PBMCs.

This rearrangement joins TRBV6-5 to TRBJ2-5, with 11 nucleotides matching TRBD2. Sequences were obtained from peripheral blood. The receptor's source is a man between 25 and 39 years old with acute or convalescent COVID-19. The CDR3 DNA reads as TGTGCCAGCAGCGTGACTAGCGGGACTGAGACCCAGTACTTC. Translated: CASSVTSGTETQYF.